Below, one T cell receptor (beta chain) is given with its context. What it binds is unknown. The sample is drawn from a study of beta chain features in type 1 diabetes. Broader study findings: For type 1 diabetes patients, VDJ junctions showed fewer insertions and more deletions. Naive, central memory and Treg TCRB repertoires seemed to resemble each other more closely in patients than they did in healthy donors.

The CDR3 runs 16 residues. Germline CDR1 is KGHSH and CDR2 is LQKENI. V lost 5 bases, J lost 0 bases, and 14 bases lay in between. Of the isolated RNA, all was reverse transcribed, and so the sequenced material was expressed TCRB transcripts. Naive, central memory and regulatory T cell samples produced a mean of roughly 3.8 million reads. Using immunoSEQ multiplex PCR, the repertoire was profiled, and TCRdb retains in-frame clones only, with some absent. The sample lists 900,000 or so clones; about a sixth were seen once. Sequenced input: naive CD4+ T cells from blood. This receptor was identified in a woman aged 18-30 years in good health. V gene TRBV18 combines with J gene TRBJ1-5, with D possibly TRBD1 on 6 matching bases. CDR3 bases: TGTGCCAGCTCAGAGCAGGGGATCGGTAGCAATCAGCCCCAGCATTTT. Protein: CASSEQGIGSNQPQHF.